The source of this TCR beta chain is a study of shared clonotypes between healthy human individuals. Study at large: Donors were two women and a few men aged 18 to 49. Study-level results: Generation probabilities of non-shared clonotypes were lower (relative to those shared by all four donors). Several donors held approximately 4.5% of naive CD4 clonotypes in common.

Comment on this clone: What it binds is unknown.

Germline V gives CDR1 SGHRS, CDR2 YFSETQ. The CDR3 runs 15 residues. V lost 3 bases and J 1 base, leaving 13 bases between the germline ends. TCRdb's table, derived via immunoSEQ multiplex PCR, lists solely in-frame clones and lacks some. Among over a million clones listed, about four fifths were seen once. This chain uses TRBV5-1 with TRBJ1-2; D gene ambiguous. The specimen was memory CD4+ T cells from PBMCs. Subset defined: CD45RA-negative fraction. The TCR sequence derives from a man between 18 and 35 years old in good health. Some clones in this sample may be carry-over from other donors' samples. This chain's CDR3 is CASSSRLRDNYGYTF. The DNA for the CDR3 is TGCGCCAGCAGCTCAAGACTCCGGGATAACTATGGCTACACCTTC.